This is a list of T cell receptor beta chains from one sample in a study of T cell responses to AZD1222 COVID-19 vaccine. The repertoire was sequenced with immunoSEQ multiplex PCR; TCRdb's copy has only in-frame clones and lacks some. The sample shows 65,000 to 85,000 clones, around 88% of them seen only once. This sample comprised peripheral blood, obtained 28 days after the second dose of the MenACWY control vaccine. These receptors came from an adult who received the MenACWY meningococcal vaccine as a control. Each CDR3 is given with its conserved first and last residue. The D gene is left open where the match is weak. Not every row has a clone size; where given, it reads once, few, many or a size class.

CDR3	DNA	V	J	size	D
CASSQRAQGGEKLFF	TGTGCCAGCAGCCAAAGAGCCCAGGGAGGCGAAAAACTGTTTTTT	TRBV14	TRBJ1-4	-	-
CASSLEGWSYEQYF	TGTGCCAGCAGCTTAGAGGGCTGGTCCTACGAGCAGTACTTC	TRBV7-3	TRBJ2-7	-	-
CASSFGQGRADTQYF	TGTGCCAGCAGCTTTGGACAGGGAAGGGCAGATACGCAGTATTTT	TRBV11-1	TRBJ2-3	-	TRBD1
CASSYGAFFAGEETQYF	TGTGCCAGCAGTTACGGGGCCTTTTTTGCGGGGGAAGAGACCCAGTACTTC	TRBV6-2/TRBV6-3	TRBJ2-5	once	TRBD2
CASSEVGGTPTGELFF	TGTGCCAGCAGTGAAGTAGGGGGGACCCCGACCGGGGAGCTGTTTTTT	TRBV6-1	TRBJ2-2	-	-
CAWSITTNTGELFF	TGTGCCTGGAGCATTACCACGAACACCGGGGAGCTGTTTTTT	TRBV30	TRBJ2-2	-	-
CASSLGPSYEQYF	TGTGCCAGCAGTTTAGGGCCCTCCTACGAGCAGTACTTC	TRBV27	TRBJ2-7	-	-
CSASRHISTDTQYF	TGCAGTGCTAGTCGGCACATCAGCACAGATACGCAGTATTTT	TRBV20-1	TRBJ2-3	-	-
CASSEQGANYGYTF	TGTGCCAGCAGTGAACAGGGGGCCAACTATGGCTACACCTTC	TRBV6-1	TRBJ1-2	-	TRBD1
CAWSSGASGPQHF	TGTGCCTGGAGTTCAGGGGCGTCCGGGCCCCAGCATTTT	TRBV30	TRBJ1-5	-	-
CSVSQGGTGELFF	TGCAGCGTTAGTCAGGGAGGCACCGGGGAGCTGTTTTTT	TRBV29-1	TRBJ2-2	-	-
CASSLGGAGNTEAFF	TGTGCCAGCAGCTTGGGGGGGGCAGGGAACACTGAAGCTTTCTTT	TRBV7-8	TRBJ1-1	-	-
CASSLAGQGIGEAFF	TGTGCCAGCAGCTTGGCCGGACAGGGTATCGGTGAGGCTTTCTTT	TRBV5-8	TRBJ1-1	-	TRBD1
CASSIGDRAGNTIYF	TGTGCCAGTAGTATTGGCGACAGGGCTGGAAACACCATATATTTT	TRBV19	TRBJ1-3	-	TRBD1
CASSLLAGGSYNEQFF	TGTGCCAGCAGCCTGCTAGCGGGGGGCTCCTACAATGAGCAGTTCTTC	TRBV7-2	TRBJ2-1	-	TRBD2
CASSTGVGTQYF	TGTGCCAGCAGCACAGGGGTGGGTACGCAGTATTTT	TRBV5-5	TRBJ2-3	-	TRBD1
CASSYEGGPRPTEAFF	TGTGCCAGCAGTTACGAGGGGGGCCCGAGGCCCACTGAAGCTTTCTTT	TRBV6-5	TRBJ1-1	-	-
CATSRGRDNNQPQHF	TGTGCCACCAGCAGAGGCCGGGACAACAATCAGCCCCAGCATTTT	TRBV15	TRBJ1-5	-	-
CASRQGVRDTQYF	TGTGCCAGCAGACAGGGGGTGAGAGATACGCAGTATTTT	TRBV6-5	TRBJ2-3	-	TRBD1
CASSPQLLSNQPQHF	TGTGCCAGTAGTCCCCAATTGTTGAGCAATCAGCCCCAGCATTTT	TRBV19	TRBJ1-5	-	-